This T cell receptor (beta chain) was captured in a study of pediatric ulcerative colitis. This clone came up a few times. The protocol was immunoSEQ multiplex PCR, while the TCRdb copy is restricted to in-frame clones and leaves out a portion. The data show tens of thousands of clones, with 70% to 80% seen just once and roughly 5.2% held by the top ten. Looked up from germline, CDR1 is MDHEN and CDR2 is SYDVKM. The CDR3 is made up of 13 amino acids. V dropped 5 bases and J dropped 1 base, with 6 bases sitting between them. Sample: blood. This receptor was obtained from a boy between 10 and 17 years old with moderate ulcerative colitis. This chain links TRBV28 with TRBJ1-5; D gene unclear. The CDR3 loop is CASSGGSNQPQHF. The CDR3 DNA follows: TGTGCCAGCAGTGGTGGAAGCAATCAGCCCCAGCATTTT. The variable domain in full, with the rest retrieved from reference TRBV28 and TRBJ1-5, is DVKVTQSSRYLVKRTGEKVFLECVQDMDHENMFWYRQDPGLGLRLIYFSYDVKMKEKGDIPEGYSVSREKKERFSLILESASTNQTSMYLCASSGGSNQPQHFGDGTRLSIL.